This T cell receptor beta chain came from a study of CD8 T cells in Susac syndrome. Peripheral blood CD8+ and CD4+ T cells were profiled by TCR beta sequencing. The multiple sclerosis controls comprised treatment-naive patients whose relapsing-remitting disease was stable or active. Isolation of CD8+ and CD4+ T cells was performed negatively, whereas enrichment of TEMRA cells was done by FACS. This clonotype was picked up a small number of times. The V end lost 6 bases, the J end lost 4 bases, and 4 bases lay between the germline ends. Germline-derived CDR1 and CDR2 are MNHEY and SMNVEV (reference sequence). The CDR3 consists of 11 residues. RNA totalling 0.5 to 1 ug underwent reverse transcription with random hexamers. Multiplex immunoSEQ PCR targeted 54 Vbeta and 13 Jbeta TCR beta segments. One entry per CDR3 protein, called by TCRdb with MiXCR from the immunoSEQ multiplex PCR reads. The sample holds around 170,000 distinct CDR3 sequences, around 95% seen once.

The receptor comes from a human donor with multiple sclerosis. Sequenced material: CD8+ T cells from PBMCs. The chain couples TRBV27 to TRBJ2-1; D ambiguous. The chain's CDR3 is CASRQYNEQFF. Written as DNA, the CDR3 is TGTGCCAGCAGGCAGTACAATGAGCAGTTCTTC.